The sequence of this TCR beta chain was determined in a study of metastatic and nonmetastatic thyroid tumors. Study findings and constraints: In blood and tumor, TCR beta diversity was reportedly significantly higher in malignant thyroid tumors than in benign nodules.

Using MiXCR, TCRdb reanalyzed the PCR reads. This table has 23,000 or so clones, about 30% appearing once. The CDR3 is made up of 15 amino acids. CDR1 is MDHEN and CDR2 is SYDVKM in the germline V gene. Trimming at V came to 3 bases and at J to 7 bases, leaving 7 bases not matched to a gene. This clone has a count of ten or more. What it recognizes is unknown. Every patient was untreated before thyroid surgery. Sequencing used blood. The TCR sequence derives from a female donor with papillary thyroid cancer or a benign thyroid nodule (not recorded which). Some clones in this sample may be carry-over from other donors' samples. The chain links TRBV28 to TRBJ2-1; 9 positions agree with TRBD2. CDR3 in DNA: TGTGCCAGCAGTTTCGCGGGAGGGCCTGAGAATGAGCAGTTCTTC. Its translation is CASSFAGGPENEQFF.